What follows are 30 T cell receptor beta chains derived from one specimen sequenced in a study of memory CD4+ T cells and cytomegalovirus serostatus. The sort gate was single viable CD3+CD4+CD8-CD45RO+ cells for memory CD4+ T cells. Some clones are missing from TCRdb's copy, which holds only in-frame ones; the method was immunoSEQ multiplex PCR. The sample has 40,000 to 55,000 clones, around 80% seen once. Sequenced sample: memory CD4+ T cells from blood. The source of these receptors is an adult in good health and CMV-seronegative.

This clone has a handful of counts. CDR3 region: CASSTKGGNQPQHF. In nucleotides, the CDR3 is TGTGCCAGCAGTACCAAGGGAGGCAATCAGCCCCAGCATTTT. This chain joins TRBV6-1 and TRBJ1-5; D not certain. V lost 5 bases and J lost 2, with 10 bases in between. The CDR3 is 14 amino acids. The V gene's germline CDR1 is MNHNS and CDR2 SASEGT.

This rearrangement joins TRBV6-1 to TRBJ2-5, with TRBD1 identical over 8 bases. TRBJ2-7 explains the end of the DNA better; the J call may be wrong. This CDR3 spans 12 amino acids. CDR1 MNHNS and CDR2 SASEGT come from the germline V gene. CDR3 in amino acids: CASRGQGDEQYF. The CDR3 DNA follows: TGTGCCAGCAGAGGACAGGGTGACGAGCAGTACTTC.

The chain joins TRBV6-6 to TRBJ1-3; no firm D call. Trimming cost V 4 bases and J 3 bases, with 16 bases left between them. Germline lookup yields CDR1 MNHNY and CDR2 SVGAGI (reference sequence). The CDR3 length is 16 residues. The CDR3 spells CASSSSSAWGGNTIYF. In DNA, the CDR3 is TGTGCCAGCAGTTCTTCCTCGGCCTGGGGTGGAAACACCATATATTTT.

This chain connects TRBV19 to TRBJ2-7, with TRBD1 matching over 10 bases. The CDR3 runs to 13 residues. Unmatched junction bases numbered 6, after V lost 7 bases and J lost 6 bases. Per the germline V gene, CDR1 is LNHDA and CDR2 is SQIVND (reference sequence). In DNA form, the CDR3 reads TGTGCCAGTACCCGGACAGGGGGGAGCGAGCAGTACTTC. It translates to CASTRTGGSEQYF. Combining the CDR3 with reference TRBV19 and TRBJ2-7 gives the whole variable domain DGGITQSPKYLFRKEGQNVTLSCEQNLNHDAMYWYRQDPGQGLRLIYYSQIVNDFQKGDIAEGYSVSREKKESFPLTVTSAQKNPTAFYLCASTRTGGSEQYFGPGTRLTVT.

V usage is TRBV7-8 and J usage is TRBJ2-7, with a tentative D call TRBD1 (5 bases). V was clipped by 3 bases and J by 6 bases, with 15 bases between them. This CDR3 contains 14 residues. Germline V CDR1 and CDR2: SGHVS, FQNEAQ. The CDR3 region has the DNA TGTGCCAGCAGCTTTAGGCAGGGTGATACCGAGCAGTACTTC. Amino acid sequence: CASSFRQGDTEQYF.

The CDR3 nucleotides are TGTGCCAGCAGTTTACGGGGAGACAGGAGCTCCTACGAGCAGTACTTC. It specifies CASSLRGDRSSYEQYF. This chain links TRBV6-5 with TRBJ2-7; a weak D match, TRBD1 (6 bases). The CDR3 extends over 16 amino acids. Germline CDR1 reads MNHEY; CDR2 reads SVGAGI. Trimming removed 4 bases at V and 0 bases at J, with 16 bases between.

In its sample, this clone was seen a few times. V usage is TRBV27 and J usage is TRBJ2-4; 9 bases map to TRBD2. Germline V gene sequence: CDR1 MNHEY, CDR2 SMNVEV (reference sequence). J gave up 8 bases and V 4 bases, and 9 bases lay outside the gene matches. This CDR3 is 15 amino acids long. The CDR3 DNA sequence: TGTGCCAGCAGTTCCCTTGATAGCGGGAGACACATTCAGTACTTC. Amino acids: CASSSLDSGRHIQYF.

CDR3: CASSLYSGTEAFF. As DNA, the CDR3 is TGTGCCAGCAGTTTATACTCCGGGACTGAAGCTTTCTTT. This chain links TRBV28 with TRBJ1-1; D gene uncertain. From germline, CDR1 is MDHEN and CDR2 SYDVKM. V lost 1 base and J lost 5, with 8 bases in between. The length of the CDR3 is 13 residues. Full variable domain (remainder filled in from reference TRBV28 and TRBJ1-1): DVKVTQSSRYLVKRTGEKVFLECVQDMDHENMFWYRQDPGLGLRLIYFSYDVKMKEKGDIPEGYSVSREKKERFSLILESASTNQTSMYLCASSLYSGTEAFFGQGTRLTVV.

V and J are TRBV25-1 and TRBJ2-5; no definite D call. The germline V gene has CDR1 MGHDK and CDR2 SYGVNS. The V end lost 7 bases, the J end lost 4 bases, and 7 bases lay between the germline ends. The CDR3 is 11 residues long. The CDR3 DNA follows: TGTGCCAGCAAAACTATAGAGACCCAGTACTTC. It encodes CASKTIETQYF.

J is TRBJ2-1 and V is TRBV7-9; D is possibly TRBD1 or TRBD2 (5 bases each). There are 16 residues in the CDR3. Germline V CDR1 and CDR2: SEHNR, FQNEAQ (reference sequence). V gave up 1 base and J gave up 2 bases, with 12 bases separating them. CDR3 in amino acids: CASSLDGGFAYNEQFF. Written as DNA, the CDR3 is TGTGCCAGCAGCTTAGATGGGGGATTCGCCTACAATGAGCAGTTCTTC. The full variable domain, in which reference TRBV7-9 and TRBJ2-1 provide the parts outside the CDR3, is DTGVSQNPRHKITKRGQNVTFRCDPISEHNRLYWYRQTLGQGPEFLTYFQNEAQLEKSRLLSDRFSAERPKGSFSTLEIQRTEQGDSAMYLCASSLDGGFAYNEQFFGPGTRLTVL.

The chain combines TRBV2 with TRBJ2-1, with TRBD2 matching over 9 bases. The CDR3 consists of 15 residues. The germline V gene has CDR1 SNHLY and CDR2 FYNNEI. V trimming: 7 bases; J trimming: 1 base; junction bases outside the gene matches: 5. The CDR3 loop reads CASTSLAGSYNEQFF. Here the CDR3 DNA reads TGTGCCAGCACGAGTCTAGCGGGATCCTACAATGAGCAGTTCTTC.

The chain couples TRBV7-6 to TRBJ1-3, with D uncertain. V lost 5 bases and J lost 2, with 10 bases in between. Per the germline V gene, CDR1 is SGHVS and CDR2 is FNYEAQ. The CDR3 has 14 residues. CDR3: CASSDRQAGNTIYF. CDR3 in DNA: TGTGCCAGCAGCGACCGACAAGCTGGAAACACCATATATTTT. The entire variable domain, with the rest obtained from reference TRBV7-6 and TRBJ1-3, is as follows: GAGVSQSPRYKVTKRGQDVALRCDPISGHVSLYWYRQALGQGPEFLTYFNYEAQQDKSGLPNDRFSAERPEGSISTLTIQRTEQRDSAMYRCASSDRQAGNTIYFGEGSWLTVV.

This chain uses TRBV19 with TRBJ1-5; D gene ambiguous. Germline V gene data show CDR1 as LNHDA and CDR2 as SQIVND (reference sequence). Between the trimmed V and J ends, which lost 0 bases and 5 bases, there was a span of 11 bases. CDR3 length equals 15 residues. In DNA, the CDR3 is TGTGCCAGTAGTATAGACGTGGAGACCTATCAGCCCCAGCATTTT. Its translation: CASSIDVETYQPQHF.

This clone was recorded only once. The gene calls are TRBV2 and TRBJ1-1, with 7 bases aligning to TRBD1. Germline CDR1 reads SNHLY; CDR2 reads FYNNEI. Germline trimming cut 6 bases from V and 0 bases from J; bases unmatched to any gene: 1. The CDR3 totals 13 residues. CDR3 nucleotide sequence: TGTGCCAGCAGGGGACAGCTGAACACTGAAGCTTTCTTT. This translates into CASRGQLNTEAFF. Variable domain in full (rest from reference TRBV2 and TRBJ1-1): EPEVTQTPSHQVTQMGQEVILRCVPISNHLYFYWYRQILGQKVEFLVSFYNNEISEKSEIFDDQFSVERPDGSNFTLKIRSTKLEDSAMYFCASRGQLNTEAFFGQGTRLTVV.

V gene TRBV2 combines with J gene TRBJ1-5; no clear D gene. Germline lookup yields CDR1 SNHLY and CDR2 FYNNEI. The CDR3 runs to 15 residues. Trimming stripped 2 bases from V and 6 bases from J, with 14 bases between. In DNA form, the CDR3 reads TGTGCCAGCAGTGAAAATGGTAATCGAGCTCAGCCCCAGCATTTT. Amino acid sequence: CASSENGNRAQPQHF.

The chain links TRBV9 to TRBJ2-5; tentative D call: TRBD2 (5 bases). CDR1 is SGDLS and CDR2 is YYNGEE in the germline V gene. Trimming cost V 4 bases and J 0 bases, with 19 bases left between them. This CDR3 is 17 amino acids long. CDR3 DNA sequence: TGTGCCAGCAGCTCAACAACGGGGTTGGGGTACCAAGAGACCCAGTACTTC. Protein product: CASSSTTGLGYQETQYF.

The chain links TRBV27 to TRBJ2-6; weak D call: TRBD1 (5 bases). The V end lost 4 bases, the J end lost 0 bases, and 13 bases lay between the germline ends. The germline gives CDR1 MNHEY, CDR2 SMNVEV (reference sequence). There are 17 residues in the CDR3. The CDR3, as DNA: TGTGCCAGCAGTTCGCTGGACACATCCTCTGGGGCCAACGTCCTGACTTTC. Translated, it gives CASSSLDTSSGANVLTF.

A few counts support this clone. The chain has TRBV19 and TRBJ2-5, with a possible D match to TRBD1 (5 bases). The CDR3 consists of 12 residues. The V gene lost 3 bases and the J gene lost 7 bases, with 9 bases spanning the gap. The germline V gene encodes CDR1 LNHDA and CDR2 SQIVND (reference sequence). DNA for the CDR3: TGTGCCAGTAGTATGAAGGGGTTGACCCAGTACTTC. Encoded protein: CASSMKGLTQYF. The variable domain in full, with the rest retrieved from reference TRBV19 and TRBJ2-5, is DGGITQSPKYLFRKEGQNVTLSCEQNLNHDAMYWYRQDPGQGLRLIYYSQIVNDFQKGDIAEGYSVSREKKESFPLTVTSAQKNPTAFYLCASSMKGLTQYFGPGTRLLVL.

V is TRBV12-5 and J is TRBJ2-1; tentatively, D is TRBD1 (5 bases). With 2 bases removed from V and 6 bases from J, the gap between germline ends came to 8 bases. The CDR3 is made up of 13 amino acids. Per germline, CDR1 LGHNT and CDR2 FRNRAP. In nucleotides, the CDR3 is TGTGCTAGTGGTTTGAGACAGTTCAATGAGCAGTTCTTC. This sequence encodes CASGLRQFNEQFF. The full variable domain, with the rest looked up from reference TRBV12-5 and TRBJ2-1, is DARVTQTPRHKVTEMGQEVTMRCQPILGHNTVFWYRQTMMQGLELLAYFRNRAPLDDSGMPKDRFSAEMPDATLATLKIQPSEPRDSAVYFCASGLRQFNEQFFGPGTRLTVL.

The chain uses TRBV5-4 and TRBJ1-2; D is unclear. V was cut by 1 base and J by 8 bases, with 6 bases left in between. In germline, CDR1 is SGHNT, CDR2 YYREEE (reference sequence). This CDR3 is 11 amino acids long. CDR3 in amino acids: CASSLYEGYTF. As DNA, the CDR3 is TGTGCCAGCAGCTTGTATGAGGGCTACACCTTC.

The chain carries TRBV10-3 and TRBJ2-7, with D possibly being TRBD1 or TRBD2 (5 bases each). The germline CDR1 and CDR2 sequences are ENHRY and SYGVKD. V lost 6 bases, J lost 0 bases, and 12 bases lay in between. The length of the CDR3 is 14 residues. The CDR3 sequence is CAIRGTDLSYEQYF. DNA for the CDR3: TGTGCCATCAGGGGGACGGATCTCTCCTACGAGCAGTACTTC.

The chain has TRBV28 and TRBJ1-4; D is undetermined. The ends were cut back, 5 bases at V and 5 bases at J, with 15 bases in the middle. Per germline, CDR1 MDHEN and CDR2 SYDVKM. The CDR3 extends over 15 amino acids. CDR3 loop: CASSPPRLINEKLFF. The CDR3 coding sequence is TGTGCCAGCAGTCCTCCCCGTCTTATCAATGAAAAACTGTTTTTT.

V usage is TRBV5-1 and J usage is TRBJ1-1, with D unresolved. Trimming shortened V by 0 bases and J by 1 base, and 10 bases separated the two germline ends. There are 15 residues in the CDR3. Germline CDR1 SGHRS, CDR2 YFSETQ. This chain's CDR3 is CASSLEPTRNTEAFF. CDR3 coding DNA: TGCGCCAGCAGCTTGGAGCCGACTAGGAACACTGAAGCTTTCTTT.

This chain connects TRBV2 to TRBJ1-1, with D maybe TRBD1 (5 bases). Trimming removed 5 bases at V and 2 bases at J, with 9 bases between. CDR3 size: 13 residues. The germline CDR1 and CDR2 sequences are SNHLY and FYNNEI. The CDR3 loop is CASSRDGNTEAFF. The DNA for the CDR3 is TGTGCCAGCAGTCGGGACGGCAACACTGAAGCTTTCTTT.

The V gene is TRBV30, the J gene TRBJ1-1; D is uncertain. Germline V gives CDR1 GTSNPN, CDR2 SVGIG (reference sequence). V was pared by 7 bases and J by 9 bases, with 12 bases between. The CDR3 has 10 residues. The chain's CDR3 is CASDGGKAFF. The CDR3 DNA follows: TGTGCCTCGGACGGAGGAAAAGCTTTCTTT. The whole variable domain, remainder taken from reference TRBV30 and TRBJ1-1, is SQTIHQWPATLVQPVGSPLSLECTVEGTSNPNLYWYRQAAGRGLQLLFYSVGIGQISSEVPQNLSASRPQDRQFILSSKKLLLSDSGFYLCASDGGKAFFGQGTRLTVV.

The chain has TRBV6-1 and TRBJ2-5, with D perhaps matching TRBD1 (7 bases). The germline V gene encodes CDR1 MNHNS and CDR2 SASEGT. There are 14 residues in the CDR3. Trimming took off 5 bases at V and 5 bases at J, with 15 bases between the two ends. The chain's CDR3 is CASSTLQGRETQYF. CDR3 DNA sequence: TGTGCCAGCAGTACCCTACAGGGGAGGGAGACCCAGTACTTC.

This rearrangement joins TRBV2 to TRBJ1-5, with D unresolved. The CDR3 is made up of 16 amino acids. V lost 0 bases and J lost 7, with 16 bases in between. Germline V lookup: CDR1 SNHLY, CDR2 FYNNEI. The CDR3 protein is CASSEALLGDWQPQHF. In DNA form, the CDR3 reads TGTGCCAGCAGTGAAGCGCTTCTGGGAGACTGGCAGCCCCAGCATTTT. The complete variable domain, with remaining parts taken from reference TRBV2 and TRBJ1-5, reads EPEVTQTPSHQVTQMGQEVILRCVPISNHLYFYWYRQILGQKVEFLVSFYNNEISEKSEIFDDQFSVERPDGSNFTLKIRSTKLEDSAMYFCASSEALLGDWQPQHFGDGTRLSIL.

The chain couples TRBV5-4 to TRBJ2-1, with TRBD1 identical over 7 bases. Germline values: CDR1 SGHNT, CDR2 YYREEE (reference sequence). This CDR3 spans 14 amino acids. The V segment lost 4 bases and the J segment 7 bases; nucleotides outside the gene matches: 8. CDR3 region: CASSPSGGRNEQFF. CDR3 coding DNA: TGTGCCAGCAGCCCCTCAGGGGGAAGGAATGAGCAGTTCTTC.

The chain links TRBV7-9 to TRBJ1-1; D unresolved. Looked up from germline, CDR1 is SEHNR and CDR2 is FQNEAQ (reference sequence). The CDR3 loop spans 14 amino acids. V lost 5 bases and J lost 4, with 14 bases in between. In DNA, the CDR3 is TGTGCCAGCAGCGTAGAGGGTAGGGTCACTGAAGCTTTCTTT. Its translation is CASSVEGRVTEAFF.

The V and J genes are TRBV19 and TRBJ2-7; TRBD2 matches 10 bases. The junction had 6 bases not matched to a gene; V was cut back by 3 bases and J by 1 base. The CDR3 length is 16 residues. The germline CDR1 and CDR2 sequences are LNHDA and SQIVND (reference sequence). The CDR3 DNA reads TGTGCCAGTAGTATCCTAGCGGGAGCAGGGTCCTACGAGCAGTACTTC. As protein: CASSILAGAGSYEQYF.